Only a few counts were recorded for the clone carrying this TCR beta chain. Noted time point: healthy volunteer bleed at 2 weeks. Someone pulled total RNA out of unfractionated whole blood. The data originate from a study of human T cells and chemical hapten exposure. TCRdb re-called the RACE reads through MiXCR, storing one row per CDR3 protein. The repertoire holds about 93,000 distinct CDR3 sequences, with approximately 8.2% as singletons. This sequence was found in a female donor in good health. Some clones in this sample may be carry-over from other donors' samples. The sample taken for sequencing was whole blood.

CDR3 amino acids: CASSSGGATSTDTQYF. The DNA for the CDR3 is TGTGCCAGCAGCTCGGGGGGAGCGACTAGCACAGATACGCAGTATTTT. The J gene is TRBJ2-3, the V gene TRBV28; 7 nucleotides align to TRBD2. Trimming cost V 6 bases and J 0 bases; bases outside gene matches: 9. Germline V gives CDR1 MDHEN, CDR2 SYDVKM. This CDR3 has 16 amino acids.